The present T cell receptor (beta chain) was sequenced within a study of a mutant IDH1 vaccine in newly diagnosed glioma. The wider study: Among treated patients, 62.5% were male and around 40% female, and mean age was 40.4 years. The earlier regimen, radiotherapy, temozolomide, or both, was most often both.

This sample's time point: week 23, last vaccination. The study gave 300 ug of mutant IDH1 20-mer peptide per vaccine dose, with topical imiquimod. Repertoires were generated with immunoSEQ multiplex PCR, while TCRdb's copy carries only in-frame clones and drops some. The sample shows around 54,000 clones, about 87% of them seen only once. Study-wide points: Seemingly, top peripheral T cell clonotype changes bore no relation to pseudoprogression. Roughly 93% of patients showed vaccine-induced immune responses across multiple MHC alleles.

Turning to this clone: Antigen unknown.

This CDR3 is 13 amino acids long. Losses at the gene ends were 4 bases for V and 5 bases for J; bases not matched to a gene: 1. The germline V gene has CDR1 LGHNT and CDR2 FRNRAP. Sequencing was performed on PBMCs, taken from a glioma patient whose treatment included an IDH1 peptide vaccine. The chain couples TRBV12-5 to TRBJ2-5; TRBD1 matches 10 bases. This clonotype was obtained from a man in his forties with glioma. For the CDR3, the DNA is TGTGCTAGTGGTTGGGGACAGGGGGAGACCCAGTACTTC. It yields the protein CASGWGQGETQYF.